This T cell receptor (beta chain) was captured by sequencing in a study of T cell clonality in common variable immunodeficiency. Study-wide results and caveats: What drives increased CVID clonality needs T cell subpopulation sequencing. CVID subjects had higher TCRbeta clonality than healthy controls, most marked in about a third. Reportedly, TCR beta sequences from common variable immunodeficiency showed fewer deletions and N-nucleotide insertions.

The assay was immunoSEQ multiplex PCR, and TCRdb's table has in-frame clones only and misses some. The sample holds 15,000 to 20,000 clones, and no clone turns up only once. As concerns this clone: What it binds is not known. The CDR3 is cut off 3 residues early in the read; its end comes from the germline J gene.

V was cut by 1 base and J by 7 bases, with 11 bases left in between. This CDR3 spans 14 amino acids. Germline values: CDR1 SGHVS, CDR2 FNYEAQ. The sequenced material came from peripheral blood mononuclear cells. The receptor was isolated from a human donor with common variable immunodeficiency. The gene calls are TRBV7-6 and TRBJ2-1; D may be TRBD1 (5 bases). The sequenced CDR3 bases are TGTGCCAGCAGCTTAGGCAGGGCGGTGAATGAG. This codes for CASSLGRAVNE. The CDR3 in its entirety is CASSLGRAVNEQFF.